These 15 T cell receptor beta chains were all obtained from the same sample, sequenced in a study of blood T cell repertoires in COVID-19. Profiling relied on immunoSEQ multiplex PCR, and the TCRdb table lists in-frame clones only, not all of them. The sample holds 150,000 to 200,000 clones; about four fifths are singletons and the top ten take 14%. The sequenced sample consisted of peripheral blood. All receptors come from a woman of 80 years or more with acute or convalescent COVID-19.

The CDR3 region is CASSPSIGDRGLNEQFF. The CDR3 DNA follows: TGTGCCAGCTCACCGTCAATAGGGGACAGGGGGCTCAATGAGCAGTTCTTC. This chain connects TRBV18 to TRBJ2-1, with 12 bases lining up with TRBD1. The CDR3 covers 17 residues. Per germline, CDR1 KGHSH and CDR2 LQKENI. V trimming: 3 bases; J trimming: 6 bases; junction bases outside the gene matches: 9.

This clone has more than one count but fewer than ten. The genes are TRBV18 and TRBJ1-4; 7 bases line up with TRBD1. Germline values: CDR1 KGHSH, CDR2 LQKENI. The CDR3 loop spans 14 amino acids. The V and J ends lost 3 bases and 8 bases, in that order; junction bases with no gene match: 6. CDR3 in DNA: TGTGCCAGCTCACCTGTTCCAGGGGGGGAAAAACTGTTTTTT. Its translation is CASSPVPGGEKLFF.

V gene TRBV5-4 combines with J gene TRBJ2-1, with 7 positions matching TRBD2. Looked up from germline, CDR1 is SGHNT and CDR2 is YYREEE (reference sequence). The junction had 6 bases not matched to a gene; V was cut back by 2 bases and J by 4 bases. CDR3 length: 15 residues. The CDR3 DNA reads TGTGCCAGCAGCTTTGTCGGGACTATATACAATGAGCAGTTCTTC. Its translation: CASSFVGTIYNEQFF. Full variable domain (remainder filled in from reference TRBV5-4 and TRBJ2-1): ETGVTQSPTHLIKTRGQQVTLRCSSQSGHNTVSWYQQALGQGPQFIFQYYREEENGRGNFPPRFSGLQFPNYSSELNVNALELDDSALYLCASSFVGTIYNEQFFGPGTRLTVL.

This chain connects TRBV20-1 to TRBJ2-2, with 7 positions matching TRBD1. Germline CDR1 reads DFQATT; CDR2 reads SNEGSKA (reference sequence). V gave up 3 bases and J gave up 0 bases; unmatched junction bases: 1. This CDR3 region has 14 residues. The CDR3 spells CSASGTANTGELFF. The DNA of the CDR3 is TGCAGTGCTAGTGGGACAGCGAACACCGGGGAGCTGTTTTTT.

The chain is built from TRBV28 and TRBJ2-5; 9 bases map to TRBD2. V dropped 5 bases and J dropped 9; count of bases not matched to a gene: 10. CDR1 is MDHEN and CDR2 is SYDVKM in the germline V gene. The CDR3 runs 14 residues. CDR3 nucleotides: TGTGCCAGCAGTGTCGTAGCGGGAGCCGCGCCCCAGTACTTC. Residues: CASSVVAGAAPQYF.

This sequence joins TRBV3-1 (or the pseudogene TRBV3-2) and TRBJ1-1, with 9 nucleotides matching TRBD1. Germline-derived CDR1 and CDR2 are LGHDT and YNNKEL (reference sequence). Trimming cost V 5 bases and J 3 bases; bases outside gene matches: 7. The CDR3 sequence is 15 residues long. The CDR3, as DNA: TGTGCCAGCAGCTTACAGACAGGGGGGGACACTGAAGCTTTCTTT. As protein: CASSLQTGGDTEAFF.

This clone was counted a few times. The CDR3 loop is CASSREGKNSPLHF. The CDR3 DNA sequence: TGTGCCAGCAGCCGGGAGGGGAAAAATTCACCCCTCCACTTT. The chain combines TRBV7-9 with TRBJ1-6, with D tentatively TRBD1 (5 bases). Trimming cost V 5 bases and J 7 bases, with 12 bases left between them. There are 14 residues in the CDR3. The V gene's germline CDR1 is SEHNR and CDR2 FQNEAQ (reference sequence).

This chain connects TRBV28 to TRBJ2-1; 10 bases line up with TRBD2. The CDR3 runs 11 residues. Germline assignment: CDR1 MDHEN and CDR2 SYDVKM. Losses at the gene ends were 4 bases for V and 15 bases for J; bases not matched to a gene: 3. CDR3 sequence: CASSSLAGVFF. CDR3 nucleotides: TGTGCCAGCAGTTCTCTAGCGGGAGTGTTCTTC.

This clone was recorded only once. The V gene is TRBV4-1, the J gene TRBJ1-1; 10 positions agree with TRBD1. Losses at the gene ends were 4 bases for V and 6 bases for J; bases not matched to a gene: 5. This CDR3 region has 14 residues. Germline-derived CDR1 and CDR2 are MGHRA and YSYEKL. CDR3 bases: TGCGCCAGCAGCCCCCAGACAGGGGGCCCTGAAGCTTTCTTT. It yields the protein CASSPQTGGPEAFF.

The sample holds a few counts of this clone. The J gene is TRBJ2-2, the V gene TRBV5-1; 12 nucleotides agree with TRBD1. Per the germline V gene, CDR1 is SGHRS and CDR2 is YFSETQ. The CDR3 is made up of 15 amino acids. V shed 7 bases and J 1 base; nucleotides not matched to a gene: 2. CDR3 in amino acids: CASGDRGRNTGELFF. DNA of the CDR3: TGCGCCAGCGGGGACAGGGGGCGGAACACCGGGGAGCTGTTTTTT.

This chain uses TRBV29-1 with TRBJ2-7; tentatively, D is TRBD1 (6 bases). Germline CDR1 reads SQVTM; CDR2 reads ANQGSEA. This CDR3 is built from 13 residues. Trimming stripped 2 bases from V and 3 bases from J, with 11 bases between. Here the CDR3 DNA reads TGCAGCGTTGAAATCGGCAGGGGCTACGAGCAGTACTTC. Amino acid sequence: CSVEIGRGYEQYF.

This chain links TRBV6-5 with TRBJ2-7; 7 bases line up with TRBD1. Trimming removed 5 bases from V and 1 base from J; junction bases left unmatched: 8. The V gene's germline CDR1 is MNHEY and CDR2 SVGAGI. This CDR3 has 15 residues. In nucleotides, the CDR3 is TGTGCCAGCAGTCAACGGGACAGCCGATCCTACGAGCAGTACTTC. It specifies CASSQRDSRSYEQYF.

As DNA, the CDR3 is TGTGCCAGCAGCGACCCGGGGTATGGCTACACCTTC. As protein: CASSDPGYGYTF. The chain uses TRBV2 and TRBJ1-2; no clear D. V lost 6 bases and J 5 bases, leaving 10 bases between the germline ends. The CDR3 loop spans 12 amino acids. From germline, CDR1 is SNHLY and CDR2 FYNNEI.

This sequence joins TRBV10-1 and TRBJ2-1; 7 bases map to TRBD2. V lost 5 bases and J lost 10; bases outside the gene matches: 14. The germline V gene encodes CDR1 WNHNN and CDR2 SYGVQD (reference sequence). CDR3 length: 15 amino acids. Here the CDR3 reads CASSKAGATKLEQFF. The CDR3 nucleotides read TGCGCCAGCAGTAAGGCGGGAGCCACGAAGTTGGAGCAGTTCTTC.

The chain carries TRBV18 and TRBJ2-3; TRBD2 aligns across 10 bases. The CDR3 extends over 15 amino acids. Germline V gene sequence: CDR1 KGHSH, CDR2 LQKENI. V lost 6 bases, J lost 6 bases, and 9 bases stayed unmatched. CDR3 loop: CASSQPGLATDTQYF. DNA of the CDR3: TGTGCCAGCTCCCAACCGGGACTAGCGACCGATACGCAGTATTTT.